This T cell receptor (beta chain) was sequenced in a study of shared clonotypes between healthy human individuals. Study-level background: CD8 memory received one plate per donor, CD8 naive two, CD4 memory three and CD4 naive three.

TCRdb keeps only in-frame clones here, not all; method: immunoSEQ multiplex PCR. Of approximately 590,000 clones listed, 95% are singletons. Positively selected for CCR7, the CD45RO-negative cells used as naive CD8 cells excluded terminally differentiated effector memory CD45RA+ cells. Only Caucasian adults living in Nashville, Tennessee served as donors. This TCR came from a woman aged 30 to 39 in good health. The sample comprised naive CD8+ T cells sorted from blood.

In DNA, the CDR3 is TGCACCAGCAGCCAAGATTCGCCAAGGTTGAGCTACGAGCAGTACTTC. Protein sequence: CTSSQDSPRLSYEQYF. J is TRBJ2-5 and V is TRBV1. Gene TRBJ2-7 matches the end of the DNA better, so the J call may be wrong. TRBV1 is deemed a pseudogene. The CDR3 has 16 residues.